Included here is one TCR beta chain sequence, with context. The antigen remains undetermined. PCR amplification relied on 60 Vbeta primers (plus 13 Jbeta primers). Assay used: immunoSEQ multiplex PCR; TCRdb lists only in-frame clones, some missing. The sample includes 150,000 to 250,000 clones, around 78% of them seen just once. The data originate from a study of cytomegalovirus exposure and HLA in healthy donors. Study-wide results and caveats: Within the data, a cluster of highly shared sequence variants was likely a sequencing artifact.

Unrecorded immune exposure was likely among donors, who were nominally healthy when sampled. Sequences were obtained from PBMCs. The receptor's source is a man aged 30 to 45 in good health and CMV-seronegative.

The CDR3 protein is CASSFGNYGYTF. The CDR3 DNA reads as TGTGCCAGCAGTTTCGGGAACTATGGCTACACCTTC. The genes are TRBV28 and TRBJ1-2; D gene uncertain. The CDR3 extends over 12 amino acids. Germline CDR1 reads MDHEN; CDR2 reads SYDVKM. Trimming removed 3 bases from V and 2 bases from J, with 4 bases in between.